This T cell receptor beta chain was recorded in a study of cytomegalovirus exposure and HLA in healthy donors. Study-wide findings and caveats: In a later analysis, a missense DCLRE1C variant was linked to TCR beta V- and J-gene trimming. Later analysis placed DRB1 highest and HLA-C lowest in TCR association rates, which differed by HLA locus.

There were likely unrecorded immune exposures, though donors were nominally healthy when sampled. Notes on this clone: Its antigen is as yet unknown. An end of the junction does not agree with germline; a read error may underlie this.

This PCR relied on a set of 60 Vbeta primers and 13 Jbeta primers. The repertoire was sequenced with immunoSEQ multiplex PCR; TCRdb's copy has only in-frame clones and lacks some. The table lists roughly 120,000 clones, 55% to 75% of them singletons. The CDR3 totals 16 residues. Germline lookup yields CDR1 SEHNR and CDR2 FQNEAQ (reference sequence). The sample consisted of PBMCs. This TCR derives from a man aged 30 to 39 in good health and CMV-seropositive. V and J are TRBV7-9 and TRBJ1-1, with 11 bases identical to TRBD1. In DNA form, the CDR3 reads TGTTCCAGCAGCTTAGCTGGGACAGGGGGGAGGACTGAAGCTTTCTTT. Translating it yields CSSSLAGTGGRTEAFF. The full variable domain, with the rest looked up from reference TRBV7-9 and TRBJ1-1, is DTGVSQNPRHKITKRGQNVTFRCDPISEHNRLYWYRQTLGQGPEFLTYFQNEAQLEKSRLLSDRFSAERPKGSFSTLEIQRTEQGDSAMYLCSSSLAGTGGRTEAFFGQGTRLTVV.